A selection of T cell receptor beta chains follows, all from one sample in a study of T cell responses to AZD1222 COVID-19 vaccine. The table came from immunoSEQ multiplex PCR; TCRdb's copy has only in-frame clones and leaves some out. Here the sample spans 120,000 or so clones, roughly nine tenths being singletons. Sequencing was performed on peripheral blood, taken on day 0 of AZD1222 vaccination. Receptors originate from an adult in good health. CDR3s include the opening cysteine and the closing phenylalanine or tryptophan. A D gene is named only where the DNA matches it firmly. Clone sizes are given selectively: once, few, many, or a class where the clone is expanded.

CDR3 DNA | CDR3 protein | J gene | clone size | D gene | V gene | CDR3 length
TGTGCCAGCTCCTCCGGGACAGGTGACAATGAGCAGTTCTTC | CASSSGTGDNEQFF | TRBJ2-1 | NA | NA | TRBV21-1 | 14
TGTGCCAGTAGTGACCCTGGGGCAGGAATGGGACATGGCTACACCTTC | CASSDPGAGMGHGYTF | TRBJ1-2 | few | NA | TRBV19 | 16
TGTGCCAGCACCCGGGACTCCCAAGATACGCAGTATTTT | CASTRDSQDTQYF | TRBJ2-3 | once | NA | TRBV9 | 13
TGCGCCAGCAGCATCGGGACAGGGGGTACCGGGGAGCTGTTTTTT | CASSIGTGGTGELFF | TRBJ2-2 | NA | TRBD1 | TRBV5-1 | 15
TGTGCCAGCAGTGAAGGAGGGGGGACAGGCATGAATCAGCCCCAGCATTTT | CASSEGGGTGMNQPQHF | TRBJ1-5 | NA | TRBD1 | TRBV25-1 | 17
TGTGCCAGCAGTGAAGGGGAAGGCCTAGGGCAGTATTTT | CASSEGEGLGQYF | TRBJ2-3 | NA | NA | TRBV6-1 | 13
TGTGCCAGTAGTGTACAGGGGGCGGTCAGCAATCAGCCCCAGCATTTT | CASSVQGAVSNQPQHF | TRBJ1-5 | NA | TRBD1 | TRBV19 | 16
TGCGCCAGCAGCTCTGGACTAGGTCTAGATACGCAGTATTTT | CASSSGLGLDTQYF | TRBJ2-3 | NA | TRBD2 | TRBV5-1 | 14
TGTGCCAGCAGCTTAGCGGGGGGCCTCACCGGGGAGCTGTTTTTT | CASSLAGGLTGELFF | TRBJ2-2 | NA | NA | TRBV11-1 | 15
TGTGCCAGTAGTTCTAGCGGGCGGGAAGATACGCAGTATTTT | CASSSSGREDTQYF | TRBJ2-3 | NA | TRBD2 | TRBV19 | 14
TGTGCCAGCAGCCTCCGGGAAGACGTCCTGACTTTC | CASSLREDVLTF | TRBJ2-6 | NA | NA | TRBV21-1 | 12
TGTGCCAGCAGCTTGTGGGGGGCAACCAACACTGAAGCTTTCTTT | CASSLWGATNTEAFF | TRBJ1-1 | NA | NA | TRBV7-2 | 15
TGTGCCAGCAGCCAGGGGACAGGGCGGACAGATACGCAGTATTTT | CASSQGTGRTDTQYF | TRBJ2-3 | NA | TRBD1 | TRBV7-8 | 15
TGTGCCATCATGGTCGATCTTGGCGCCTACAATGAGCAGTTCTTC | CAIMVDLGAYNEQFF | TRBJ2-1 | NA | NA | TRBV10-3 | 15
TGCGCCAGCAGTGATAATAGCAATCAGCCCCAGCATTTT | CASSDNSNQPQHF | TRBJ1-5 | NA | NA | TRBV10-2 | 13
TGTGCCAGCAGTGATTACGTCCAACGGAGCTCCTACGAGCAGTACTTC | CASSDYVQRSSYEQYF | TRBJ2-7 | once | NA | TRBV6-1 | 16
TGTGCCAGCAGTCCGGGACAGAACTATGGCTACACCTTC | CASSPGQNYGYTF | TRBJ1-2 | NA | TRBD1 | TRBV12-3/TRBV12-4 | 13
TGTGCCAGCCTTGACGACCCTGCTTACTACACCTTC | CASLDDPAYYTF | TRBJ1-2 | NA | NA | TRBV6-6 | 12
TGTGCCAGCAGTTCGGACGGGTACAATGAGCAGTTCTTC | CASSSDGYNEQFF | TRBJ2-1 | NA | NA | TRBV7-3 | 13
TGTGCCAGCAGTCGACAGGGCTCCTATAATTCACCCCTCCACTTT | CASSRQGSYNSPLHF | TRBJ1-6 | NA | TRBD1 | TRBV2 | 15
TGTGCCAGTAACCCGGGGACAGGGGGAAGTAATCAGCCCCAGCATTTT | CASNPGTGGSNQPQHF | TRBJ1-5 | NA | TRBD1 | TRBV19 | 16
TGTGCCAGTAGTGTCCTCCCAAGGGTCTCTGGAAACACCATATATTTT | CASSVLPRVSGNTIYF | TRBJ1-3 | NA | NA | TRBV19 | 16
TGTGCCAGCAGTTTAAAGGGGTATAGCAATCAGCCCCAGCATTTT | CASSLKGYSNQPQHF | TRBJ1-5 | NA | NA | TRBV28 | 15
TGTGCCAGCAGTACAGGGGGTTCTGATGCTTTCTTT | CASSTGGSDAFF | TRBJ1-1 | NA | TRBD1 | TRBV2 | 12
TGTGCCAGCAGCCTCTTCCCGGGCCAACGAGGTGGCTACACCTTC | CASSLFPGQRGGYTF | TRBJ1-2 | NA | NA | TRBV7-2 | 15
TGTGCCAGCAGCCGGGACCCCCTTGGGGGCTACACCTTC | CASSRDPLGGYTF | TRBJ1-2 | NA | NA | TRBV12-3/TRBV12-4 | 13
TGTGCCAGCAGCCATATGGAGTCCTCTAGCACAGATACGCAGTATTTT | CASSHMESSSTDTQYF | TRBJ2-3 | NA | NA | TRBV14 | 16
TGTGCCAGCAGCGCCCTAGAAAACTATGGCTACACCTTC | CASSALENYGYTF | TRBJ1-2 | NA | NA | TRBV9 | 13
TGTGCCAGTAGTTCGGTCGCAGCTAACTATGGCTACACCTTC | CASSSVAANYGYTF | TRBJ1-2 | NA | NA | TRBV19 | 14
TGTGCCAGCAGTTCCTCCGGGGCTACCGGGGAGCTGTTTTTT | CASSSSGATGELFF | TRBJ2-2 | NA | NA | TRBV28 | 14
TGCGCCAGCAGCCAAGACCGCCGTGGGACATTCGGGAACACTGAAGCTTTCTTT | CASSQDRRGTFGNTEAFF | TRBJ1-1 | NA | NA | TRBV4-1 | 18
TGTGCCAGCAGTTACTCGGGGGGGGCCGGGGAGCTGTTTTTT | CASSYSGGAGELFF | TRBJ2-2 | once | TRBD2 | TRBV6-5 | 14
TGTGCCAGCATCACTCTCGGGACTAGCGAGAGCTCCTACGAGCAGTACTTC | CASITLGTSESSYEQYF | TRBJ2-7 | NA | TRBD2 | TRBV7-2 | 17
TGTGCCAGCAGTGAAGCGCTTGGGCTAGCGGAGTACAATGAGCAGTTCTTC | CASSEALGLAEYNEQFF | TRBJ2-1 | once | TRBD2 | TRBV6-1 | 17
TGTGCCAGCAGTCAATCCCTTGAGAGCGGGAGTCACATTGAGCAGTTCTTC | CASSQSLESGSHIEQFF | TRBJ2-1 | NA | TRBD2 | TRBV9 | 17
TGTGCCAGCAGGTACAGCTTATCAGAGACTGAAGCTTTCTTT | CASRYSLSETEAFF | TRBJ1-1 | NA | NA | TRBV6-5 | 14
TGTGCCAGCAGCCCAGGGAGGGCTAGCACAGATACGCAGTATTTT | CASSPGRASTDTQYF | TRBJ2-3 | NA | TRBD2 | TRBV7-2 | 15
TGCGCCAGCAGCTTAGGACAGTCAACTAATGAAAAACTGTTTTTT | CASSLGQSTNEKLFF | TRBJ1-4 | NA | NA | TRBV5-1 | 15
TGCAGCGTTGAGGGAAGCGGTGGGAGCCCAGATACGCAGTATTTT | CSVEGSGGSPDTQYF | TRBJ2-3 | NA | NA | TRBV29-1 | 15
TGCGCCAGCAGCTTGACCAACAGCCCAGGATTTGAAAAACTGTTTTTT | CASSLTNSPGFEKLFF | TRBJ1-4 | NA | NA | TRBV5-1 | 16
TGTGCCAGCACAGGGGTTTTTAATCAGCCCCAGCATTTT | CASTGVFNQPQHF | TRBJ1-5 | NA | TRBD1 | TRBV19 | 13
TGTGCCAGCAATGCCCGGGGAATCTCAGGCACTGAAGCTTTCTTT | CASNARGISGTEAFF | TRBJ1-1 | NA | NA | TRBV25-1 | 15
TGTGCCATCAGTTCGGGGGTCTTGAACACTGAAGCTTTCTTT | CAISSGVLNTEAFF | TRBJ1-1 | NA | NA | TRBV10-3 | 14
TGTGCCAGTAGTATGGGACAGGGCAGGGGCAACACTGAAGCTTTCTTT | CASSMGQGRGNTEAFF | TRBJ1-1 | NA | TRBD1 | TRBV19 | 16
TGTGCCAGCAGCTTGGCCGGGACAGGGTCCTACAATGAGCAGTTCTTC | CASSLAGTGSYNEQFF | TRBJ2-1 | NA | TRBD1 | TRBV5-4 | 16
TGTGCCAGCAGTTTAAGGTCAGGGCGGGATCAGCCCCAGCATTTT | CASSLRSGRDQPQHF | TRBJ1-5 | once | NA | TRBV27 | 15
TGCGCCAGCAGCCAAGAAACGGGTGCTAACTATGGCTACACCTTC | CASSQETGANYGYTF | TRBJ1-2 | NA | NA | TRBV4-1 | 15
TGTGCCAGCAGGACCCTTTTCAGGGGATTTACTGGAAACACCATATATTTT | CASRTLFRGFTGNTIYF | TRBJ1-3 | NA | NA | TRBV28 | 17
TGCAGTGCTGGCAGTGACTACACCTTC | CSAGSDYTF | TRBJ1-2 | NA | NA | TRBV20-1 | 9
TGCAGTGCTAGTATGCAGGGAGGCAATCAGCCCCAGCATTTT | CSASMQGGNQPQHF | TRBJ1-5 | NA | NA | TRBV20-1 | 14
TGTGCCAGCAGTGAACTTGGTTCCACCTATGGCTACACCTTC | CASSELGSTYGYTF | TRBJ1-2 | NA | NA | TRBV2 | 14
TGTGCTGGACAGGGAGAGACCCAGTACTTC | CAGQGETQYF | TRBJ2-5 | NA | TRBD1 | TRBV7-9 | 10
TGTGCCAGCAGCTTAGATCTCGGGACAGGGGCCTATGGCTACACCTTC | CASSLDLGTGAYGYTF | TRBJ1-2 | NA | TRBD1 | TRBV7-9 | 16
TGTGCCAGCAAACCTACAGGGGGCGTCTATGGCTACACCTTC | CASKPTGGVYGYTF | TRBJ1-2 | NA | TRBD1 | TRBV6-5 | 14
TGTGCCAGCAGCCCGGTGGGGCTAGCGGGGGGGCGGAATGAGCAGTTCTTC | CASSPVGLAGGRNEQFF | TRBJ2-1 | NA | TRBD2 | TRBV7-3 | 17